Listed below are T cell receptor beta chains from one sample, sequenced in a study of chemoradiotherapy in HPV16-positive cancers. Some clones are missing from TCRdb's copy, which holds only in-frame ones; the method was immunoSEQ multiplex PCR. This table holds 2,500 to 3,000 clones, just under 85% found once. The sample was blood, taken from a patient who underwent chemoradiotherapy. These receptors originate from a human donor with HPV-associated anogenital cancer. CDR3s include the opening cysteine and the closing phenylalanine or tryptophan. Fields, in order: clone size, J gene, V gene, D gene, CDR3 DNA, CDR3 protein. D genes are given only for firm matches. Rows may omit the clone size; those that give it use once, few, many or a size class.

NA | TRBJ2-2 | TRBV2 | NA | TGTGCCAGCCATATTGGTGGGAACACCGGGGAGCTGTTTTTT | CASHIGGNTGELFF
NA | TRBJ1-2 | TRBV6-4 | NA | TGTGCCAGCAGTGACAATGCTGGACAGTACTATGGCTACACCTTC | CASSDNAGQYYGYTF
NA | TRBJ2-1 | TRBV5-5 | TRBD2 | TGTGCCAGCAGCTTGTCGACGGGGGGTGAGCAGTTCTTC | CASSLSTGGEQFF
NA | TRBJ1-5 | TRBV30 | NA | TGTGCCTGGAGAAAAGGGGCCAATCAGCCCCAGCATTTT | CAWRKGANQPQHF
NA | TRBJ2-4 | TRBV30 | NA | TGTGCCTGGACTCCCCAGAGAGTAGCCAAAAACATTCAGTACTTC | CAWTPQRVAKNIQYF
NA | TRBJ2-6 | TRBV10-3 | NA | TGTGCCATCAGTTTAAATAACTGTATACAAAGTCGGGCCAACGTCCTGACTTTC | CAISLNNCIQSRANVLTF
NA | TRBJ2-5 | TRBV25-1 | NA | TGTGCCAGCAGACCGTCCGTTACAGGTCGGGAGCAGTACTTC | CASRPSVTGREQYF
once | TRBJ2-2 | TRBV30 | NA | TGTGCCTGGAGGGCAGGGTGGGCCGGGGAGCTGTTTTTT | CAWRAGWAGELFF
NA | TRBJ1-1 | TRBV10-3 | NA | TGTGCCATCTCCGCAGGGCTGGTGAACACTGAAGCTTTCTTT | CAISAGLVNTEAFF
NA | TRBJ1-2 | TRBV7-9 | NA | TGTGCCAGCAGCTTACAGGAGTATGGCTACACCTTC | CASSLQEYGYTF
NA | TRBJ2-2 | TRBV19 | NA | TGTGCCAGTAGTATCGCTACCGGGGAGCTGTTTTTT | CASSIATGELFF
NA | TRBJ1-3 | TRBV6-5 | NA | TGTGCCAGCAGTTTACGCCGGACATCCGGAAACACCATATATTTT | CASSLRRTSGNTIYF
few | TRBJ1-2 | TRBV4-2 | NA | TGTGCCAGCAGCTTGGACGGGGACGGCCGGGGGTACACCTTC | CASSLDGDGRGYTF
NA | TRBJ2-2 | TRBV2 | TRBD2 | TGTGCCAGCAGAACGGGACTAGCGGGGGTGAACACCGGGGAGCTGTTTTTT | CASRTGLAGVNTGELFF
NA | TRBJ2-1 | TRBV29-1 | NA | TGCAGCGTTCCGACCCCTTACAATGAGCAGTTCTTC | CSVPTPYNEQFF
NA | TRBJ2-3 | TRBV9 | NA | TGTGCCAGCAGCGTAGTGAATAGCGGCACAGATGCGCAGTATTTT | CASSVVNSGTDAQYF
NA | TRBJ2-7 | TRBV13 | TRBD1 | TGTGCCAGCAGCTTAACAGGGGCCTACGAGCAGTACTTC | CASSLTGAYEQYF
NA | TRBJ2-7 | TRBV2 | NA | TGTGCCAGCAGTGCGGGACTCGTGAGCTCCTACGAGCAGTACTTC | CASSAGLVSSYEQYF
NA | TRBJ2-1 | TRBV29-1 | TRBD2 | TGCAGCGTTGTAGCGGGAGGATCCTACAATGAGCAGTTCTTC | CSVVAGGSYNEQFF
NA | TRBJ1-1 | TRBV2 | TRBD1 | TGTGCCAGCAGCGAAATGGGACAGGTAAACACTGAAGCTTTCTTT | CASSEMGQVNTEAFF
NA | TRBJ2-3 | TRBV2 | NA | TGTGCCAGCAGATATTCCACAGATACGCAGTATTTT | CASRYSTDTQYF
NA | TRBJ2-5 | TRBV30 | TRBD2 | TGTGCCTGGGGACTAGCGGGGGGTGAGACCCAGTACTTC | CAWGLAGGETQYF
once | TRBJ1-1 | TRBV19 | NA | TGTGCCGCCGGACGGAACACTGAAGCTTTCTTT | CAAGRNTEAFF
NA | TRBJ2-7 | TRBV29-1 | NA | TGCAGCGTCGCGGGACGGAACAACTACGAGCGGTACTTC | CSVAGRNNYERYF
NA | TRBJ1-1 | TRBV7-6 | NA | TGTGCCAGCCTACCCGAACCTGGGCTGAACACTGAAGCTTTCTTT | CASLPEPGLNTEAFF
NA | TRBJ1-2 | TRBV9 | NA | TGTGCCAGCAGCGCCAGGACAGATTACTCCTATGGCTACACCTTC | CASSARTDYSYGYTF
NA | TRBJ1-2 | TRBV5-1 | TRBD1 | TGCGCCAGCAGCATTGGACAGGGGGCAAACTATGGCTACACCTTC | CASSIGQGANYGYTF
NA | TRBJ2-6 | TRBV5-6 | NA | TGTGCCAGCAGCTTTAATCCTTCTGGGGCCAACGTCCTGACTTTC | CASSFNPSGANVLTF
NA | TRBJ1-4 | TRBV6-6 | NA | TGTGCCAGCAGTTACACAGGGATGAATGAAAAACTGTTTTTT | CASSYTGMNEKLFF
NA | TRBJ2-5 | TRBV27 | TRBD2 | TGTGCCAGCAGTCCGACTAGCGGGGGGGAAGGGACCCAGTACTTC | CASSPTSGGEGTQYF
NA | TRBJ1-2 | TRBV6-1 | TRBD1 | TGTGCCAGCAGTGGGACAGGGGCGGACTATGGCTACACCTTC | CASSGTGADYGYTF
NA | TRBJ1-1 | TRBV30 | TRBD1 | TGTGCCTGGAGTAAACAGGGGGATTACACTGAAGCTTTCTTT | CAWSKQGDYTEAFF
NA | TRBJ2-3 | TRBV5-6 | TRBD1 | TGTGCCAGCAGCTGGGACAGGGAGGCAGATACGCAGTATTTT | CASSWDREADTQYF
NA | TRBJ1-2 | TRBV4-1 | NA | TGCGCCAGCAGACAGACGGGGCGGGACCTGGGTGGCTACACCTTC | CASRQTGRDLGGYTF
NA | TRBJ2-1 | TRBV29-1 | NA | TGCAGCGTTGGGAGTTTTAGCTCCTACAATGAGCAGTTCTTC | CSVGSFSSYNEQFF
NA | TRBJ1-1 | TRBV5-3 | NA | TGTGCCAGAAACCCCCCGAACCGGGACCGCAACACTGAAGCTTTCTTT | CARNPPNRDRNTEAFF
NA | TRBJ2-6 | TRBV2 | NA | TGTGCCAGCAGGGGCGTCAGTTTGAGTTTC | CASRGVSLSF
NA | TRBJ2-3 | TRBV2 | TRBD1 | TGTGCCAGCAGTAGGGACAGGCGGGAAGATACGCAGTATTTT | CASSRDRREDTQYF
NA | TRBJ2-7 | TRBV9 | NA | TGTGCCAGCAGCGTAGGGTCAGGGGCGCACGAGCAGTACTTC | CASSVGSGAHEQYF
NA | TRBJ1-1 | TRBV4-2 | NA | TGTGCCAGCAGCCCCCCTAGGAGTGTCGGCACTGAAGCTTTCTTT | CASSPPRSVGTEAFF
NA | TRBJ2-1 | TRBV7-9 | TRBD1 | TGTGCCAGCAGCTTATATGGCTCAAGGGACAGTTACAATGAGCAGTTCTTC | CASSLYGSRDSYNEQFF
NA | TRBJ2-1 | TRBV25-1 | NA | TGTGCCAGCAGTGAGGGCCAGGGGACCTACAATGAGCAGTTCTTC | CASSEGQGTYNEQFF
NA | TRBJ2-1 | TRBV7-9 | NA | TGTGCCAGCAGCTTACCCAATGAGCAGTTCTTC | CASSLPNEQFF
NA | TRBJ1-6 | TRBV6-5 | NA | TGTGCCAGCCGGGGATATAATTCACCCCTCCACTTT | CASRGYNSPLHF
NA | TRBJ1-2 | TRBV14 | TRBD1 | TGTGCCAGCAGCCCCTTGGGACAGGTGAACTATGGCTACACCTTC | CASSPLGQVNYGYTF
NA | TRBJ2-4 | TRBV9 | NA | TGTGCCAGCAGCGTAGAAGGGCAGGGGAGGGACATTCAGTACTTC | CASSVEGQGRDIQYF
NA | TRBJ1-5 | TRBV21-1 | NA | TGTGCCAGCGACTTTGGGACAGGGGGTGAAAATCAGCCCCAGCATTTT | CASDFGTGGENQPQHF
NA | TRBJ2-4 | TRBV28 | NA | TGTGCCAGCAGTTTAGGGGACTTAAAAAACATTCAGTACTTC | CASSLGDLKNIQYF
NA | TRBJ1-2 | TRBV7-9 | NA | TGTGCCAGCAGCTTAGAGGGAGAGGCTAAAAATGGCTACACCTTC | CASSLEGEAKNGYTF
NA | TRBJ1-2 | TRBV13 | NA | TGTGCCAGCAGCTTAGGCCTGTGGGCTAACTATGGCTACACCTTC | CASSLGLWANYGYTF
NA | TRBJ2-1 | TRBV30 | NA | TGTGCCTGGAGTGTAACTAGCTCCTACAATGAGCAGTTCTTC | CAWSVTSSYNEQFF
few | TRBJ1-1 | TRBV30 | NA | TGTGCCAGCCTCCCCCGCAAGATGAACACTGAAGCTTTCTTT | CASLPRKMNTEAFF
NA | TRBJ2-1 | TRBV7-2 | NA | TGTGCCAGCAGCTTAGATCTCAATGAGCAGTTCTTC | CASSLDLNEQFF